The entry below describes one T cell receptor beta chain. Clones were sequenced by immunoSEQ multiplex PCR, and TCRdb holds only the in-frame ones, with some missing. The data hold fewer than 40,000 clones, with 79% observed a single time. This sample was included in a study of blood T cell repertoires in COVID-19. Study as a whole: Some COVID-19 samples were acute and others convalescent; all came from the United States, Italy and Spain. In each case, the material was cDNA or gDNA derived from T cells, B-cell-depleted T cells, or PBMCs.

The V and J ends lost 4 bases and 10 bases, in that order; junction bases with no gene match: 12. Germline CDR1 MNHEY, CDR2 SMNVEV (reference sequence). The CDR3 is 15 amino acids. Input material: peripheral blood. The chain couples TRBV27 to TRBJ2-1; 8 nucleotides line up with TRBD2. The TCR comes from a man between 70 and 80 years old with acute or convalescent COVID-19. In nucleotides, the CDR3 is TGTGCCAGCAGTTGGGCGAGAGCGGGAGCACAAGAGCAGTTCTTC. Protein product: CASSWARAGAQEQFF.